The entry that follows covers one T cell receptor beta chain sequence. Its target antigen remains unknown. Base qualities were left out, and no much larger clone turns up one base away. The sample is drawn from a study of T-cell reconstitution after alpha-beta-depleted transplantation in children (dated by TCRdb to the mid-2010s). A note on the overall study: Using TCR repertoire profiling, the study followed T-cell immune reconstitution in a quantitative way in children after TCRalphabeta/CD19-depleted allogeneic hematopoietic cell transplantation.

The full study reports these points: Over subsequent months, a decline in hyperexpanded clone frequencies was noted, and after one year, T-cell counts and TCRbeta diversity were mostly ascribed to newly produced T cells. Apparently early alphabetaT-cell count recovery about two months after transplant reportedly relied on only several hundred rapidly expanded clones derived from non-depleted graft cells. The high TCRbeta diversity at day 60 in some patients was ascribed to recipient T cells and intrathymic progenitors that had survived conditioning.

The treatment or condition label here, explained by the study, means: allogeneic hematopoietic cell transplantation with graft depleted of TCRalphabeta T cells and CD19 B cells. Transplant recipients were children who received TCRalphabeta/CD19-depleted allogeneic hematopoietic cell grafts. The library was produced with PCR. TCRdb records Illumina HiSeq 2500 as the sequencer. TCR libraries were prepared with molecular barcoding, using unique molecular identifiers to normalize TCRbeta repertoire quantification. The public sequencing data were trimmed at Q25 with fastp and processed into clonotypes with MiXCR by TCRdb, which kept only in-frame beta chains. Every entry covers one CDR3 protein and lists the most common genes and DNA from its rows. The sample contains approximately 99,000 distinct CDR3 sequences, roughly 6.1% of them found a single time. The ten largest clonotypes hold roughly 24% of the sample.

The germline ends are 16 bases apart after V is trimmed by 6 bases and J by 5 bases. CDR1 LGHNA and CDR2 YSLEER were looked up in the germline V gene. Including cysteine and phenylalanine, the CDR3 has 15 amino acids. Only CDR3 DNA remains: 45 bases, in frame from the first base. Rearrangement joined TRBV4-3 to TRBJ1-4; D gene: possibly TRBD1, on 5 matching bases. This receptor was identified in a male patient between 2 and 15 years old who had a stem cell transplant for acute lymphoblastic leukemia, so the T cells may come from the graft donor. The material sequenced was PBMCs, mostly from graft donor cells, taken 360 days after TCRalphabeta/CD19-depleted stem cell transplant. The sequenced DNA is TGCGCCAGCAGTAAGGGGCTTATTCCAAATGAAAAACTGTTTTTT. Its coded protein is CASSKGLIPNEKLFF.